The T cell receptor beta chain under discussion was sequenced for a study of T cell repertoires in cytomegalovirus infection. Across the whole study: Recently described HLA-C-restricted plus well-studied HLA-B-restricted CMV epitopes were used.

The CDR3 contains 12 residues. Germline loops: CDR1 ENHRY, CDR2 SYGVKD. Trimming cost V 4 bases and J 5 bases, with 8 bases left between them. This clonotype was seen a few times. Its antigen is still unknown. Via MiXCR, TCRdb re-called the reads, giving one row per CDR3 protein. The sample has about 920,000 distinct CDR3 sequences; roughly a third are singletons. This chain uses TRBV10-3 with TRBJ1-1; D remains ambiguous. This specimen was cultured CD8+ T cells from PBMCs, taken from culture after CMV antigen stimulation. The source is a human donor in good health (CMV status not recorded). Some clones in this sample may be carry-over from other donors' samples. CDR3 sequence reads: CAISVPGTEAFF. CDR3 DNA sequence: TGTGCCATCAGTGTCCCCGGTACTGAAGCTTTCTTT.